This entry concerns a single TCR beta chain. Using immunoSEQ multiplex PCR, the repertoire was profiled, and TCRdb retains in-frame clones only, with some absent. Of 130,000 or so clones in the sample, about 76% were seen once. The germline V gene has CDR1 LNHDA and CDR2 SQIVND (reference sequence). This CDR3 comprises 14 residues. V shed 4 bases and J 4 bases; nucleotides not matched to a gene: 4. This record belongs to a study of blood T cell repertoires in COVID-19. Whole-study context: PBMCs, B-cell-depleted T cells, or T cells provided the cDNA or gDNA that made up the material.

Sequencing was performed on peripheral blood. This chain uses TRBV19 with TRBJ2-3; 8 bases fit TRBD2. The sequence came from an older woman with active or convalescent COVID-19. CDR3 DNA sequence: TGTGCCAGTAGTAGAGGACTAGCCTCAGATACGCAGTATTTT. Amino acid sequence: CASSRGLASDTQYF.